A selection of T cell receptor beta chains follows, all from one sample in a study of blood T cell repertoires in COVID-19. The data were produced by immunoSEQ multiplex PCR, yet TCRdb's version contains in-frame clones alone and is incomplete. The repertoire holds 150,000 or so clones, with 75% to 80% as singletons. What was sequenced was PBMCs or T cells enriched from blood (not recorded which). Receptors originate from a woman aged 50 to 65 who had recovered from COVID-19. The CDR3 runs from the conserved cysteine through the conserved F or W. A D gene is named only where the DNA matches it firmly. The listing skips clone size in some rows; elsewhere it reads once, few, many or a size class.

CDR3 protein: CASSNGRGGSGNTIYF
CDR3 DNA: TGTGCCAGTAGTAACGGACGAGGGGGCTCTGGAAACACCATATATTTT
J gene: TRBJ1-3
D gene: NA
clone size: NA
V gene: TRBV19

CDR3 protein: CATSEGGTGPSGYGYTF
CDR3 DNA: TGTGCCACCAGTGAGGGGGGGACAGGCCCATCGGGCTATGGCTACACCTTC
J gene: TRBJ1-2
D gene: TRBD1
clone size: NA
V gene: TRBV24-1

CDR3 protein: CASTSWAGGLYGYTF
CDR3 DNA: TGTGCCAGCACTTCATGGGCAGGGGGTCTCTATGGCTACACCTTC
J gene: TRBJ1-2
D gene: TRBD1
clone size: NA
V gene: TRBV11-2

CDR3 protein: CASSEPGLVVEQYF
CDR3 DNA: TGCGCCAGCAGTGAACCGGGACTAGTTGTCGAGCAGTACTTC
J gene: TRBJ2-7
D gene: TRBD2
clone size: few
V gene: TRBV10-2

CDR3 protein: CASSPPTGPSYEQYF
CDR3 DNA: TGTGCCAGCTCACCACCGACAGGTCCCTCCTACGAGCAGTACTTC
J gene: TRBJ2-7
D gene: NA
clone size: NA
V gene: TRBV18

CDR3 protein: CASSPILWGEKENIQYF
CDR3 DNA: TGTGCCAGCTCACCGATTTTATGGGGGGAAAAGGAAAACATTCAGTACTTC
J gene: TRBJ2-4
D gene: NA
clone size: NA
V gene: TRBV18

CDR3 protein: CASSTTTSGRVGEQFF
CDR3 DNA: TGTGCCAGCAGCACTACGACTAGCGGGAGAGTCGGTGAGCAGTTCTTC
J gene: TRBJ2-1
D gene: TRBD2
clone size: NA
V gene: TRBV11-2

CDR3 protein: CASSPGSTDTQYF
CDR3 DNA: TGTGCCAGCAGCCCCGGGTCCACAGATACGCAGTATTTT
J gene: TRBJ2-3
D gene: NA
clone size: NA
V gene: TRBV9

CDR3 protein: CASSFRGENSPLHF
CDR3 DNA: TGTGCCAGCAGCTTTCGGGGGGAAAATTCACCCCTCCACTTT
J gene: TRBJ1-6
D gene: NA
clone size: NA
V gene: TRBV11-3

CDR3 protein: CASSLSRAGNTIYF
CDR3 DNA: TGTGCCAGCAGCTTATCCAGGGCTGGAAACACCATATATTTT
J gene: TRBJ1-3
D gene: NA
clone size: NA
V gene: TRBV11-2

CDR3 protein: CASSQGRKTEAFF
CDR3 DNA: TGCGCCAGCAGCCAGGGGAGAAAAACTGAAGCTTTCTTT
J gene: TRBJ1-1
D gene: NA
clone size: few
V gene: TRBV5-1

CDR3 protein: CASSLFPGQSDEQYF
CDR3 DNA: TGTGCCAGCAGTTTATTTCCGGGACAAAGTGACGAGCAGTACTTC
J gene: TRBJ2-7
D gene: NA
clone size: NA
V gene: TRBV27

CDR3 protein: CATSRGTPGHNYGYTF
CDR3 DNA: TGTGCCACCAGCAGAGGAACTCCGGGACATAATTATGGCTACACCTTC
J gene: TRBJ1-2
D gene: NA
clone size: NA
V gene: TRBV15

CDR3 protein: CASSLAPGVAYEQYF
CDR3 DNA: TGTGCCAGCAGCTTAGCTCCCGGGGTTGCCTACGAGCAGTACTTC
J gene: TRBJ2-7
D gene: NA
clone size: NA
V gene: TRBV7-6

CDR3 protein: CASSIRAGQPGDGYTF
CDR3 DNA: TGTGCCAGTAGTATTAGGGCCGGGCAGCCAGGGGATGGCTACACCTTC
J gene: TRBJ1-2
D gene: NA
clone size: NA
V gene: TRBV19

CDR3 protein: CASSPLSGADTQYF
CDR3 DNA: TGTGCCAGCAGCCCTCTTAGCGGGGCAGATACGCAGTATTTT
J gene: TRBJ2-3
D gene: TRBD2
clone size: few
V gene: TRBV6-2/TRBV6-3

CDR3 protein: CASSPRAENTEAFF
CDR3 DNA: TGTGCCAGCTCACCGAGAGCGGAGAACACTGAAGCTTTCTTT
J gene: TRBJ1-1
D gene: NA
clone size: NA
V gene: TRBV18

CDR3 protein: CASRRLAGGSYNEQFF
CDR3 DNA: TGTGCCAGCAGACGACTAGCGGGGGGATCCTACAATGAGCAGTTCTTC
J gene: TRBJ2-1
D gene: TRBD2
clone size: NA
V gene: TRBV2

CDR3 protein: CAISDAGQVNTEAFF
CDR3 DNA: TGTGCCATCAGTGACGCGGGTCAGGTGAACACTGAAGCTTTCTTT
J gene: TRBJ1-1
D gene: NA
clone size: NA
V gene: TRBV10-3

CDR3 protein: CASSDGGGGNTIYF
CDR3 DNA: TGTGCCAGCAGTGATGGGGGGGGCGGAAACACCATATATTTT
J gene: TRBJ1-3
D gene: NA
clone size: NA
V gene: TRBV2